What follows are 18 T cell receptor beta chains derived from one specimen sequenced in a study of shared clonotypes between healthy human individuals. TCRdb's copy holds only in-frame clones and misses some; the assay was immunoSEQ multiplex PCR. The table records more than 2,000,000 clones, 90% to 95% of them present only once. Sequencing input: naive CD4+ T cells from PBMCs. The subset: CD45RA+ positively selected. These TCRs come from a man aged 18-30 years in good health. Some clones in this sample may be carry-over from other donors' samples.

The V and J genes are TRBV6-6 and TRBJ2-1; TRBD2 matches at 9 bases. V was pared by 0 bases and J by 9 bases, with 9 bases of the junction left unmatched. The CDR3 is 16 amino acids. The V gene's germline CDR1 is MNHNY and CDR2 SVGAGI (reference sequence). This chain's CDR3 is CASSYSFASGTAEQFF. The CDR3, as DNA: TGTGCCAGCAGTTACTCGTTCGCTAGCGGGACGGCTGAGCAGTTCTTC.

The J gene is TRBJ2-2, the V gene TRBV9, with a tentative D call TRBD2 (5 bases). V gave up 9 bases and J gave up 0 bases, with 12 bases separating them. From germline, CDR1 is SGDLS and CDR2 YYNGEE. The CDR3 consists of 14 residues. The CDR3 coding sequence is TGTGCCACCTCAGAGGGTGCGAACACCGGGGAGCTGTTTTTT. Translating it yields CATSEGANTGELFF.

This clone has just a few counts. The V and J genes are TRBV10-3 and TRBJ1-1, with no clear D. CDR3 length: 13 residues. The germline CDR1 and CDR2 sequences are ENHRY and SYGVKD. V was cut by 10 bases and J by 0 bases, with 12 bases left in between. The CDR3 DNA reads TGTGCCACCTATAAGACGGTGAACACTGAAGCTTTCTTT. The encoded protein is CATYKTVNTEAFF.

Points on this clone: This sample also contains other DNA sequences that code for the same CDR3. V gene TRBV5-1 combines with J gene TRBJ2-7; TRBD1 matches at 10 bases. Germline lookup yields CDR1 SGHRS and CDR2 YFSETQ. The CDR3 sequence is 15 residues long. V lost 2 bases and J lost 3; bases outside the gene matches: 5. The CDR3, as DNA: TGCGCCAGCAGCTTAGGCGGGACAGGGGACTACGAGCAGTACTTC. Translated: CASSLGGTGDYEQYF.

The chain couples TRBV11-2 to TRBJ1-2; the D is unclear. This CDR3 region has 14 residues. The V end was cut by 8 bases, the J end by 0 bases, with 13 bases between. Germline V gene lookup returns CDR1 SGHAT and CDR2 FQNNGV. The CDR3 nucleotides read TGTGCCAGCTCCGGCCGGACTACTAACTATGGCTACACCTTC. Amino acids: CASSGRTTNYGYTF.

This rearrangement joins TRBV29-1 to TRBJ2-4; D unresolved. Trimming pared 2 bases from V and 9 bases from J, leaving 17 bases between. The CDR3 length is 14 residues. The V gene's germline CDR1 is SQVTM and CDR2 ANQGSEA. CDR3: CSVEYVQGMRIQYF. Here the CDR3 DNA reads TGCAGCGTTGAATATGTCCAAGGGATGCGCATTCAGTACTTC.

Note on this clone: This specimen includes other DNA sequences encoding the same CDR3. V gene TRBV6-5 combines with J gene TRBJ1-1; the D is unclear. Germline loops: CDR1 MNHEY, CDR2 SVGAGI. There are 12 residues in the CDR3. V lost 0 bases and J lost 8, with 7 bases in between. CDR3 nucleotides: TGTGCCAGCAGTTACTCTGCGGGAGAAGCTTTCTTT. Its translation: CASSYSAGEAFF.

The gene calls are TRBV11-2 and TRBJ1-1; no clear D. The CDR3 consists of 15 residues. V gave up 3 bases and J gave up 1 base, with 12 bases separating them. From germline, CDR1 is SGHAT and CDR2 FQNNGV. In DNA form, the CDR3 reads TGTGCCAGCAGCTTTACCACTCTGGAGAACACTGAAGCTTTCTTT. It yields the protein CASSFTTLENTEAFF.

The rearrangement links TRBV5-4 to TRBJ2-5, with D unclear. CDR3 length: 14 residues. Trimming stripped 1 base from V and 1 base from J, with 8 bases between. Germline V gives CDR1 SGHNT, CDR2 YYREEE (reference sequence). CDR3 bases: TGTGCCAGCAGCTTGTTAGGCCCCCAAGAGACCCAGTACTTC. The encoded protein is CASSLLGPQETQYF. The whole variable domain, remainder taken from reference TRBV5-4 and TRBJ2-5, is ETGVTQSPTHLIKTRGQQVTLRCSSQSGHNTVSWYQQALGQGPQFIFQYYREEENGRGNFPPRFSGLQFPNYSSELNVNALELDDSALYLCASSLLGPQETQYFGPGTRLLVL.

DNA of the CDR3: TGTGCCAGCAGTGAGACAGGGTCGAGGTCGGAGCCCCAGCATTTT. Translating it yields CASSETGSRSEPQHF. This chain uses TRBV6-1 with TRBJ1-5, with TRBD1 identical over 7 bases. Germline V CDR1 and CDR2: MNHNS, SASEGT. The CDR3 runs 15 residues. The trim removed 3 bases at V and 8 bases at J, leaving 10 bases unmatched.

Worth noting for this clone: One end of the junction fails to match germline, which may point to a read error. The rearrangement joins TRBV2 to TRBJ2-1; 7 bases agree with TRBD2. Germline assignment: CDR1 SNHLY and CDR2 FYNNEI. This CDR3 contains 18 residues. The DNA for the CDR3 is TGTGCCAGCAGCGAAGGGACTACATCGCAGAGCTCCTACAATGAGCAGTTCTTC. Translated, it gives CASSEGTTSQSSYNEQFF.

The chain combines TRBV7-9 with TRBJ1-5, with D hard to call. The V end lost 3 bases, the J end lost 4 bases, and 16 bases lay between the germline ends. Germline V CDR1 and CDR2: SEHNR, FQNEAQ (reference sequence). The CDR3 spans 16 residues. CDR3 in DNA: TGTGCCAGCAGCTTTAGCTCCTCGTTGGGGAATCAGCCCCAGCATTTT. Translating gives CASSFSSSLGNQPQHF.

This chain connects TRBV6-4 to TRBJ2-2; D gene uncertain. In germline, CDR1 is MRHNA, CDR2 SNTAGT. Trimming cost V 5 bases and J 1 base, with 8 bases left between them. The CDR3 has 14 amino acids. The CDR3 here is CASSSQMNTGELFF. The CDR3, as DNA: TGTGCCAGCAGTTCCCAGATGAACACCGGGGAGCTGTTTTTT.

Concerning this clone: Within the sample, other DNA sequences also encode this same CDR3. The chain is built from TRBV28 and TRBJ1-5; D perhaps matches TRBD1 (6 bases). The CDR3 runs to 14 residues. Trimming left V 5 bases short and J 1 base short, with 9 bases between. Germline lookup yields CDR1 MDHEN and CDR2 SYDVKM. Here the CDR3 reads CASSTQGSNQPQHF. DNA of the CDR3: TGTGCCAGCAGTACCCAGGGGAGCAATCAGCCCCAGCATTTT.

The chain couples TRBV4-1 to TRBJ1-4, with D uncertain. This CDR3 is 14 amino acids long. CDR1 MGHRA and CDR2 YSYEKL come from the germline V gene. Trimming pared 4 bases from V and 5 bases from J, leaving 11 bases between. This CDR3 reads CASSRRVENEKLFF. CDR3 coding DNA: TGCGCCAGCAGCCGTCGGGTAGAAAATGAAAAACTGTTTTTT.

This clone came up once. This sequence joins TRBV6-5 and TRBJ2-1, with D perhaps TRBD1 (5 bases). The V gene lost 4 bases and the J gene lost 4 bases, with 8 bases spanning the gap. The V gene's germline CDR1 is MNHEY and CDR2 SVGAGI. CDR3 length equals 13 residues. CDR3 bases: TGTGCCAGCAGTTTTACAGGTTACAATGAGCAGTTCTTC. This codes for CASSFTGYNEQFF.

In DNA, the CDR3 is TGTGCCAGCAGCTTTTGGCAGGGCCCTTACAATGAGCAGTTCTTC. Its protein product is CASSFWQGPYNEQFF. This sequence joins TRBV7-3 and TRBJ2-1, with D possibly being TRBD1 (5 bases). There are 15 residues in the CDR3. The V end lost 3 bases, the J end lost 4 bases, and 13 bases lay between the germline ends. Germline values: CDR1 SGHTA, CDR2 FQGTGA.

The chain links TRBV28 to TRBJ2-7, with 11 bases that match TRBD2. The CDR3 extends over 19 amino acids. CDR1 and CDR2 from the germline V gene are MDHEN and SYDVKM. The ends lost 3 bases at V and 2 bases at J; junction bases unmatched: 15. CDR3 residues: CASSLWWSASTSGTYEQYF. Here the CDR3 DNA reads TGTGCCAGCAGTTTGTGGTGGTCGGCGTCGACTAGCGGGACCTACGAGCAGTACTTC.